This section outlines one T cell receptor (beta chain) sequence together with its context. This specimen belongs to a study of T cell responses to AZD1222 COVID-19 vaccine. Profiling relied on immunoSEQ multiplex PCR, and the TCRdb table lists in-frame clones only, not all of them. The sample records roughly 120,000 clones, roughly nine tenths being singletons. Specimen: peripheral blood, collected on day 0 of AZD1222 vaccination. The TCR originated in an adult in good health.

In DNA form, the CDR3 reads TGTGCCAGCAGCTTGGAGGGAGTGGGCGGGGAGCTGTTTTTT. Its translation: CASSLEGVGGELFF. The V call is TRBV5-4, the J call TRBJ2-2; a weak D match, TRBD2 (5 bases). V dropped 0 bases and J dropped 7 bases, with 10 bases sitting between them. The CDR3 is 14 residues long. Germline CDR1 is SGHNT and CDR2 is YYREEE (reference sequence). The variable domain in full, with the rest retrieved from reference TRBV5-4 and TRBJ2-2, is ETGVTQSPTHLIKTRGQQVTLRCSSQSGHNTVSWYQQALGQGPQFIFQYYREEENGRGNFPPRFSGLQFPNYSSELNVNALELDDSALYLCASSLEGVGGELFFGEGSRLTVL.